This T cell receptor (beta chain) stems from a study of identical twins. The study's findings and limits: The study based its conclusions on cross-sectional statistical analysis and did not follow the same donors.

This clonotype was seen more than once but under ten times. What it binds is unknown. MiXCR was run by TCRdb on the 5' RACE reads, yielding one entry per CDR3 protein. The top ten hold 0.75% to 0.95% of the sample, which has roughly 500,000 distinct CDR3 sequences, approximately 22% seen once. These data were likewise used in another study, on T cells expressing NK-cell markers.

The clonotype originates from a woman aged 18-29 years in good health. Sequenced sample: CD4+ T cells sorted from blood.

The CDR3 region is CASGLGGRLEYF. The CDR3 bases are TGTGCTAGTGGTTTAGGCGGGAGGTTGGAGTACTTC. The genes are TRBV12-5 and TRBJ2-7; 8 bases are a match to TRBD2. V shed 3 bases, J shed 11 bases, and the junction held 6 bases outside the gene matches. The germline V gene has CDR1 LGHNT and CDR2 FRNRAP. This CDR3 comprises 12 residues.